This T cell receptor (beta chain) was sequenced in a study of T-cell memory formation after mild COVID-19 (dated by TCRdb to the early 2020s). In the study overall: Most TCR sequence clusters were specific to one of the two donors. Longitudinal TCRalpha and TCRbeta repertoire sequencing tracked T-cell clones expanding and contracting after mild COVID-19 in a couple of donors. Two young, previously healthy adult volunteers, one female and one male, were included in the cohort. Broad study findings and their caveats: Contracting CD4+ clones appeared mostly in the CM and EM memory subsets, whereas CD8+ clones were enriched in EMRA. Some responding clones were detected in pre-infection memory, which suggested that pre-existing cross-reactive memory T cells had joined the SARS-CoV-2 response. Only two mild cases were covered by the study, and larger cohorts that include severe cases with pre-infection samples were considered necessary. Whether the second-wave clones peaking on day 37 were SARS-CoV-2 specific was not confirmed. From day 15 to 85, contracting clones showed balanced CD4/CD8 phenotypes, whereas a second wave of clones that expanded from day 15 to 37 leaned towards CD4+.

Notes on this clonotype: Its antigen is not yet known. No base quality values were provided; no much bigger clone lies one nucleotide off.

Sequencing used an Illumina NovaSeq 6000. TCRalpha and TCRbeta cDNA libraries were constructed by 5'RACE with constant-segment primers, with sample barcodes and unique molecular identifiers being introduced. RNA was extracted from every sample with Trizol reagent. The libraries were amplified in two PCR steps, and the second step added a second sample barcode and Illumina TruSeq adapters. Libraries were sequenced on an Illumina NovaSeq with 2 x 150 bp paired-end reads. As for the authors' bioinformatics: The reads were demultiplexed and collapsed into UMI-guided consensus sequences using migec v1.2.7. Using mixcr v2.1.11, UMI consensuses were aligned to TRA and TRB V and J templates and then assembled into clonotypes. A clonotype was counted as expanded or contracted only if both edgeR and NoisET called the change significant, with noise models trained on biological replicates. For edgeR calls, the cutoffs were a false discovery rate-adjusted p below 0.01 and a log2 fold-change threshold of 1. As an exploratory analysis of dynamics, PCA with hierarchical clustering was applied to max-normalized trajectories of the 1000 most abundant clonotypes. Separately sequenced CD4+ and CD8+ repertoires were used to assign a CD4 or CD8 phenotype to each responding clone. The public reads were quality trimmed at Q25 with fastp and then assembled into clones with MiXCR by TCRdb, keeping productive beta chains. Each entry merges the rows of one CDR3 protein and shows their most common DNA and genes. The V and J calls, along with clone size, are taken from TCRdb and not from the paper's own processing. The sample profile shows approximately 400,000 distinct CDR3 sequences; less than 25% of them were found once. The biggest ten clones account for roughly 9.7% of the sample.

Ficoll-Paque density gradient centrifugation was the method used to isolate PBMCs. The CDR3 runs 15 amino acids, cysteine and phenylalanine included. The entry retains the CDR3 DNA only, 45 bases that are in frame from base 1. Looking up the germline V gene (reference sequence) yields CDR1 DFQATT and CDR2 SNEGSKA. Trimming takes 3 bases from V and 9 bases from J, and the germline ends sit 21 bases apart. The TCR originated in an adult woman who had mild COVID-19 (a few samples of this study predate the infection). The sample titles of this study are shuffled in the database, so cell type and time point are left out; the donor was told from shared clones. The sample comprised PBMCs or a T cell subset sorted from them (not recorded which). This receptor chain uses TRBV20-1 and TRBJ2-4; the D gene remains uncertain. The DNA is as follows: TGCAGTGCTAGCGGAGCAGGCCCAAGGGTTAGCATTCAGTACTTC. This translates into CSASGAGPRVSIQYF.